These 14 T cell receptor beta chains share one sample of origin, sequenced in a study of metastatic and nonmetastatic thyroid tumors. From the PCR reads, TCRdb re-called clones with MiXCR. The sample consists of about 16,000 clones, roughly 33% of them appearing once. Until they underwent thyroid surgery, no patient had received any treatment. Sequencing was carried out using tumor tissue. The receptors were sampled from a male donor with papillary thyroid cancer or a benign thyroid nodule (not recorded which). Some clones in this sample may be carry-over from other donors' samples.

By share, this clone counts as medium-sized. The chain combines TRBV12-3 or TRBV12-4 with TRBJ1-5, with a weak D call TRBD1 (5 bases). This CDR3 has 15 amino acids. Trimming took off 0 bases at V and 7 bases at J, with 13 bases between the two ends. CDR3 sequence reads: CASSLAQGLEQPQHF. CDR3 nucleotide sequence: TGTGCCAGCAGTTTAGCGCAGGGACTGGAGCAGCCCCAGCATTTT.

This clone is classed as medium-sized. The CDR3 DNA sequence: TGTGCCAGCAGCCTTTATATGAACACTGAAGCTTTCTTT. Residues: CASSLYMNTEAFF. The chain employs TRBV7-9 and TRBJ1-1; D gene uncertain. V was pared by 5 bases and J by 0 bases, with 7 bases between. Germline CDR1 is SEHNR and CDR2 is FQNEAQ (reference sequence). This CDR3 comprises 13 residues.

This clone rates as medium-sized. The chain combines TRBV20-1 with TRBJ2-1; D is unclear. The CDR3 totals 13 residues. CDR1 and CDR2 (germline): DFQATT, SNEGSKA (reference sequence). Between the trimmed V and J ends, which lost 3 bases and 6 bases, there was a span of 12 bases. This CDR3 reads CSASRYRSNEQFF. The DNA for the CDR3 is TGCAGTGCTAGTAGGTATAGATCCAATGAGCAGTTCTTC.

The chain couples TRBV6-6 to TRBJ1-2, with TRBD1 as a possible D gene (6 bases). CDR1 is MNHNY, CDR2 SVGAGI, per germline (reference sequence). The V end lost 2 bases, the J end lost 6 bases, and 16 bases lay between the germline ends. The CDR3 runs to 15 residues. The CDR3 spells CASSYGYRAEDGYTF. The CDR3 DNA follows: TGTGCCAGCAGTTACGGTTACAGGGCGGAGGATGGCTACACCTTC.

The chain links TRBV30 to TRBJ2-7; a possible D gene is TRBD2 (5 bases). This CDR3 region has 12 residues. Germline lookup yields CDR1 GTSNPN and CDR2 SVGIG (reference sequence). The V gene lost 0 bases and the J gene lost 5 bases, with 8 bases spanning the gap. The CDR3 loop is CAWSVVGNEQYF. The CDR3 DNA reads as TGTGCCTGGAGTGTAGTCGGGAACGAGCAGTACTTC. Supplemented by reference TRBV30 and TRBJ2-7, the full variable domain reads SQTIHQWPATLVQPVGSPLSLECTVEGTSNPNLYWYRQAAGRGLQLLFYSVGIGQISSEVPQNLSASRPQDRQFILSSKKLLLSDSGFYLCAWSVVGNEQYFGPGTRLTVT.

J is TRBJ2-7 and V is TRBV7-2, with 8 bases identical to TRBD2. This CDR3 is 14 amino acids long. Germline V gene lookup returns CDR1 SGHTA and CDR2 FQGNSA. Trimming cost V 5 bases and J 1 base; bases outside gene matches: 4. The CDR3 here is CASSQGLASYEQYF. The CDR3 bases are TGTGCCAGCAGCCAAGGACTAGCTTCCTACGAGCAGTACTTC.

The rearrangement links TRBV28 to TRBJ2-2, with D uncertain. The CDR3 is made up of 11 amino acids. The V end lost 2 bases, the J end lost 13 bases, and 8 bases lay between the germline ends. Germline assignment: CDR1 MDHEN and CDR2 SYDVKM. CDR3 sequence reads: CASSLEARLFF. The DNA for the CDR3 is TGTGCCAGCAGTTTAGAAGCGAGGCTGTTTTTT.

By share of the sample, this clone is medium-sized. V usage is TRBV9 and J usage is TRBJ2-2; 15 bases agree with TRBD2. The CDR3 sequence is 18 residues long. Germline V gene data show CDR1 as SGDLS and CDR2 as YYNGEE. Trimming removed 10 bases from V and 4 bases from J; junction bases left unmatched: 14. This CDR3 reads CAHQARGLAGGRTGELFF. The DNA of the CDR3 is TGTGCCCATCAAGCCCGCGGACTAGCGGGGGGGCGCACCGGGGAGCTGTTTTTT.

The gene calls are TRBV20-1 and TRBJ2-7; 11 nucleotides line up with TRBD1. The CDR3 runs to 15 residues. The V gene end was trimmed by 0 bases and the J gene end by 6 bases; junction bases not matched to a gene: 7. Germline loops: CDR1 DFQATT, CDR2 SNEGSKA (reference sequence). CDR3 bases: TGCAGTGCTAGAGATAGGGGACAGGGGGACCTCGAGCAGTACTTC. Its translation is CSARDRGQGDLEQYF.

This clone was observed a few times. The junction departs from germline at one end; a sequencing error may be responsible. The CDR3 DNA sequence: TGTGCCAGCAGCTTAAGACTAGCGGTGGATTACGAGCAGTGCTTC. Amino acids: CASSLRLAVDYEQCF. The chain joins TRBV11-2 to TRBJ2-7; TRBD2 matches at 9 bases. The CDR3 length is 15 residues. Germline-derived CDR1 and CDR2 are SGHAT and FQNNGV. The whole variable domain, filled in from reference TRBV11-2 and TRBJ2-7, reads EAGVAQSPRYKIIEKRQSVAFWCNPISGHATLYWYQQILGQGPKLLIQFQNNGVVDDSQLPKDRFSAERLKGVDSTLKIQPAKLEDSAVYLCASSLRLAVDYEQCFGPGTRLTVT.

This clone was recorded many times. A much larger clone sits a single nucleotide away, making a read error possible. V usage is TRBV5-8 and J usage is TRBJ2-3; D gene uncertain. Trimming cost V 2 bases and J 1 base, with 11 bases left between them. The CDR3 length is 15 residues. The germline gives CDR1 SGHTS, CDR2 YDEGEE. CDR3 DNA sequence: TGTGCCAGCAGCTTTGGTGGCTGGGGCACAGATACGCAGTATTTT. It translates to CASSFGGWGTDTQYF.

This chain connects TRBV4-1 to TRBJ2-7; TRBD2 aligns across 10 bases. With 1 base clipped from V and 5 bases from J, the junction kept 5 bases outside the gene matches. The germline V gene encodes CDR1 MGHRA and CDR2 YSYEKL. The CDR3 is made up of 15 amino acids. CDR3 sequence: CASSQASGRGHEQYF. In nucleotides, the CDR3 is TGCGCCAGCAGCCAAGCAAGCGGGAGGGGCCACGAGCAGTACTTC.

This clone has more than one count but fewer than ten. The V gene is TRBV28, the J gene TRBJ2-7; 7 nucleotides line up with TRBD1. Germline loops: CDR1 MDHEN, CDR2 SYDVKM. The ends lost 7 bases at V and 7 bases at J; junction bases unmatched: 13. The CDR3 extends over 14 amino acids. In DNA form, the CDR3 reads TGTGCCAGCACTACCGGGACAGTATCGCCTGAGCAGTACTTC. Encoded protein: CASTTGTVSPEQYF.

This clone was recorded many times. This chain uses TRBV18 with TRBJ1-5; D might be TRBD1 (6 bases). Looked up from germline, CDR1 is KGHSH and CDR2 is LQKENI. Trimming took 2 bases from V and 0 from J, leaving 11 bases between them. This CDR3 is built from 16 residues. The CDR3 is CASSPIGGRSNQPQHF. CDR3 nucleotides: TGTGCCAGCTCACCAATAGGGGGGCGTAGCAATCAGCCCCAGCATTTT.